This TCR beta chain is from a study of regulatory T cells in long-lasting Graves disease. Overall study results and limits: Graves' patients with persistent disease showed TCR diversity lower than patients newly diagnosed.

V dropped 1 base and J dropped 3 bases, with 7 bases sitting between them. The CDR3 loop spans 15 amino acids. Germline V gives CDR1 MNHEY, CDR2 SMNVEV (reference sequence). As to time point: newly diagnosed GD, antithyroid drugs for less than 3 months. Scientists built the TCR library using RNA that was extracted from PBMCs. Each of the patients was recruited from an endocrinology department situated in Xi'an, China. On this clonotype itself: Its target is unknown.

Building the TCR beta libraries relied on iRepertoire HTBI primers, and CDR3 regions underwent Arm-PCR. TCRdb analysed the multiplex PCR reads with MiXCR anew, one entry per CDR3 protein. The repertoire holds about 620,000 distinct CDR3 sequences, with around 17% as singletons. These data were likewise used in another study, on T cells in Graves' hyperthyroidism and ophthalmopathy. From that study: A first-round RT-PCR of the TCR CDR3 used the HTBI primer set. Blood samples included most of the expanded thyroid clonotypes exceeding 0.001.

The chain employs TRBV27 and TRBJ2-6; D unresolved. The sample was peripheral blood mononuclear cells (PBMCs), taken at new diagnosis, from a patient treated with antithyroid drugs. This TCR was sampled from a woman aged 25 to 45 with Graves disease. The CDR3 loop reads CASSLLVNGANVLTF. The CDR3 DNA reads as TGTGCCAGCAGTTTATTGGTGAATGGGGCCAACGTCCTGACTTTC.